The 25 T cell receptor beta chains listed next were all sequenced from one sample in a study of OX40 agonist ivuxolimab in advanced cancers. TCRdb's table, derived via immunoSEQ multiplex PCR, lists solely in-frame clones and lacks some. The table lists about 120,000 clones, approximately 92% of them singletons. The input for sequencing was CD4+ or CD8+ T cells sorted from blood, taken in a trial of the OX40 agonist ivuxolimab. The receptors come from an adult with an advanced solid tumor such as melanoma, head and neck, liver or kidney cancer.

This chain connects TRBV28 to TRBJ1-6; D possibly corresponds to TRBD1 (5 bases). From germline, CDR1 is MDHEN and CDR2 SYDVKM. CDR3 length: 15 residues. V was clipped by 1 base and J by 11 bases, with 15 bases between them. Here the CDR3 DNA reads TGTGCCAGCAGTTTATATGAACCGGGACCAGCACCCCTCCACTTT. Amino acids: CASSLYEPGPAPLHF. Looking up the rest from reference TRBV28 and TRBJ1-6 gives the full variable domain: DVKVTQSSRYLVKRTGEKVFLECVQDMDHENMFWYRQDPGLGLRLIYFSYDVKMKEKGDIPEGYSVSREKKERFSLILESASTNQTSMYLCASSLYEPGPAPLHFGNGTRLTVT.

The genes are TRBV7-2 and TRBJ2-5; 7 bases fit TRBD2. J lost 2 bases, V lost 4 bases, and 7 bases had no gene match. Germline CDR1 SGHTA, CDR2 FQGNSA. CDR3 length: 15 amino acids. CDR3 nucleotide sequence: TGTGCCAGCAGCTCCGGAGCGGGGAGACAAGAGACCCAGTACTTC. It is translated as CASSSGAGRQETQYF.

The count of this clone is one. The chain couples TRBV6-5 to TRBJ1-1, with D possibly TRBD1 on 5 matching bases. The CDR3 contains 13 residues. The germline CDR1 and CDR2 sequences are MNHEY and SVGAGI. V lost 7 bases to trimming and J lost 5 bases, with 14 bases between them. In nucleotides, the CDR3 is TGTGCCAGCACCCAGGGTCGGGGGACTGAAGCTTTCTTT. Protein product: CASTQGRGTEAFF.

In this sample, this clone turned up once. The rearrangement links TRBV28 to TRBJ2-7; D ambiguous. Trimming stripped 7 bases from V and 0 bases from J, with 10 bases between. Germline CDR1 is MDHEN and CDR2 is SYDVKM. This CDR3 has 13 amino acids. CDR3 coding DNA: TGTGCCAGCACCCCCGGATCCTCCTACGAGCAGTACTTC. Translation: CASTPGSSYEQYF.

The CDR3 coding sequence is TGTGCCTTGCGACTAGTGGGACTTCATTTATCTTACAATGAGCAGTTCTTC. This encodes CALRLVGLHLSYNEQFF. The chain recombines TRBV7-9 with TRBJ2-1; TRBD2 is a possible D gene (6 bases). The CDR3 covers 17 residues. Germline loops: CDR1 SEHNR, CDR2 FQNEAQ (reference sequence). Trimming left V 11 bases short and J 4 bases short, with 27 bases between. Drawing the rest from reference TRBV7-9 and TRBJ2-1, the complete variable domain is DTGVSQNPRHKITKRGQNVTFRCDPISEHNRLYWYRQTLGQGPEFLTYFQNEAQLEKSRLLSDRFSAERPKGSFSTLEIQRTEQGDSAMYLCALRLVGLHLSYNEQFFGPGTRLTVL.

The V and J genes are TRBV28 and TRBJ2-7; D uncertain. Germline V gene lookup returns CDR1 MDHEN and CDR2 SYDVKM. This CDR3 is 12 amino acids long. The V end was cut by 4 bases, the J end by 0 bases, with 4 bases between. The CDR3 spells CASSSRSYEQYF. The CDR3 DNA is TGTGCCAGCAGTTCCCGCTCCTACGAGCAGTACTTC.

The rearrangement joins TRBV19 to TRBJ2-3; 12 bases fit TRBD2. The V gene's germline CDR1 is LNHDA and CDR2 SQIVND (reference sequence). The CDR3 length is 16 residues. Germline trimming cut 3 bases from V and 2 bases from J; bases unmatched to any gene: 3. Written as DNA, the CDR3 is TGTGCCAGTAGTATCCGACTAGCGGGGGCCACAGATACGCAGTATTTT. As protein: CASSIRLAGATDTQYF. Based on the CDR3 plus reference TRBV19 and TRBJ2-3, the full variable domain is DGGITQSPKYLFRKEGQNVTLSCEQNLNHDAMYWYRQDPGQGLRLIYYSQIVNDFQKGDIAEGYSVSREKKESFPLTVTSAQKNPTAFYLCASSIRLAGATDTQYFGPGTRLTVL.

V and J are TRBV5-6 and TRBJ2-7; possibly TRBD1 for D (6 bases). V lost 4 bases to trimming and J lost 5 bases, with 13 bases between them. The CDR3 length is 13 residues. Germline CDR1 is SGHDT and CDR2 is YYEEEE. The CDR3 bases are TGTGCCAGCAGCCTTGGACAGAGCCACGAGCAGTACTTC. It encodes CASSLGQSHEQYF.

V usage is TRBV5-1 and J usage is TRBJ2-2, with 10 bases matching TRBD2. Germline loops: CDR1 SGHRS, CDR2 YFSETQ. The CDR3 contains 19 residues. J was trimmed by 1 base and V by 3 bases; bases with no gene match: 12. The CDR3 is CASSSREVASGGNTGELFF. As DNA, the CDR3 is TGCGCCAGCAGCTCCCGTGAGGTGGCTAGCGGGGGGAACACCGGGGAGCTGTTTTTT.

This chain uses TRBV4-3 with TRBJ2-1, with 8 bases lining up with TRBD1. Germline CDR1 reads LGHNA; CDR2 reads YSLEER. The V gene end was trimmed by 3 bases and the J gene end by 4 bases; junction bases not matched to a gene: 11. The CDR3 has 17 residues. DNA of the CDR3: TGCGCCAGCAGCCAGGATACAGGGGGGACAATATACAATGAGCAGTTCTTC. As protein: CASSQDTGGTIYNEQFF.

J is TRBJ1-2 and V is TRBV7-9; D gene unclear. The CDR3 is 14 amino acids. Per the germline V gene, CDR1 is SEHNR and CDR2 is FQNEAQ (reference sequence). Between the trimmed V and J ends, which lost 2 bases and 7 bases, there was a span of 14 bases. The CDR3 is CASSLIATGSGYTF. The DNA for the CDR3 is TGTGCCAGCAGCTTAATTGCGACTGGATCTGGCTACACCTTC.

V is TRBV6-1 and J is TRBJ1-1, with TRBD1 identical over 8 bases. The CDR3 sequence is 13 residues long. From germline, CDR1 is MNHNS and CDR2 SASEGT. The V gene end was trimmed by 7 bases and the J gene end by 3 bases; junction bases not matched to a gene: 4. The CDR3 region is CASIPTGDTEAFF. Here the CDR3 DNA reads TGTGCCAGCATCCCGACAGGGGACACTGAAGCTTTCTTT.

The chain uses TRBV30 and TRBJ2-5, with D perhaps matching TRBD1 (6 bases). The CDR3 length is 19 residues. CDR1 is GTSNPN and CDR2 is SVGIG in the germline V gene (reference sequence). V shed 0 bases and J shed 2 bases, with 25 bases lying between them. The DNA for the CDR3 is TGTGCCTGGAGTGTACAGGGAAGGATGTACGTCGACAGACAAGAGACCCAGTACTTC. Its protein product is CAWSVQGRMYVDRQETQYF.

The CDR3 DNA sequence: TGTGCCTGGAGTATGGGACAGAAGAACTATGGCTACACCTTC. Translation: CAWSMGQKNYGYTF. This chain connects TRBV30 to TRBJ1-2, with 7 bases aligning to TRBD1. Per germline, CDR1 GTSNPN and CDR2 SVGIG (reference sequence). The CDR3 spans 14 residues. V shed 2 bases, J shed 2 bases, and the junction held 5 bases outside the gene matches.

The V and J genes are TRBV15 and TRBJ2-1; 10 bases map to TRBD2. Germline CDR1 is LNHNV and CDR2 is YYDKDF (reference sequence). V shed 0 bases, J shed 7 bases, and the junction held 15 bases outside the gene matches. The CDR3 sequence is 19 residues long. Here the CDR3 reads CATSRDFFRLAGENNEQFF. The CDR3 nucleotides read TGTGCCACCAGCAGAGATTTTTTTCGTCTAGCGGGGGAGAATAATGAGCAGTTCTTC.

The V call is TRBV29-1, the J call TRBJ2-7; D perhaps matches TRBD1 (6 bases). Germline-derived CDR1 and CDR2 are SQVTM and ANQGSEA. There are 14 residues in the CDR3. V gave up 5 bases and J gave up 0 bases, with 14 bases separating them. In DNA, the CDR3 is TGCAGCGTTCAGGGGCACTTGAGCTCCTACGAGCAGTACTTC. It yields the protein CSVQGHLSSYEQYF.

V is TRBV11-2 and J is TRBJ1-2, with TRBD1 matching over 8 bases. Germline V gene data show CDR1 as SGHAT and CDR2 as FQNNGV. The CDR3 has 17 residues. V dropped 6 bases and J dropped 4; count of bases not matched to a gene: 16. CDR3 coding DNA: TGTGCCAGCAGTTCAGGGGGCAGAGGAGGGTTCGGCTATGGCTACACCTTC. Translation: CASSSGGRGGFGYGYTF. Full variable domain (missing parts from reference TRBV11-2 and TRBJ1-2): EAGVAQSPRYKIIEKRQSVAFWCNPISGHATLYWYQQILGQGPKLLIQFQNNGVVDDSQLPKDRFSAERLKGVDSTLKIQPAKLEDSAVYLCASSSGGRGGFGYGYTFGSGTRLTVV.

This clone appeared once. The V and J genes are TRBV9 and TRBJ2-3; TRBD2 aligns across 8 bases. Germline CDR1 is SGDLS and CDR2 is YYNGEE. The V and J ends lost 6 bases and 3 bases, in that order; junction bases with no gene match: 15. The CDR3 loop spans 17 amino acids. The CDR3 nucleotides are TGTGCCAGCAACGCGGGGGGCGGCCCCCGTTGGACAGATACGCAGTATTTT. The encoded protein is CASNAGGGPRWTDTQYF.

The chain uses TRBV18 and TRBJ2-5; D is undetermined. The CDR3 is 13 amino acids. CDR1 is KGHSH and CDR2 is LQKENI in the germline V gene. The germline V and J ends were trimmed by 3 bases and 0 bases, with 5 bases remaining between them. In DNA form, the CDR3 reads TGTGCCAGCTCACCCCAGAACCAAGAGACCCAGTACTTC. Its protein product is CASSPQNQETQYF.

CDR3 sequence reads: CATSWTGGKNQPQHF. Here the CDR3 DNA reads TGTGCCACCTCCTGGACGGGGGGCAAGAATCAGCCCCAGCATTTT. V and J are TRBV15 and TRBJ1-5; D perhaps matches TRBD1 (6 bases). The V end was cut by 8 bases, the J end by 4 bases, with 18 bases between. The CDR3 length is 15 residues. Germline CDR1 is LNHNV and CDR2 is YYDKDF (reference sequence).

This clone came up once. The CDR3 DNA follows: TGTGCCAGCAGCGTCCCAACGTCACAGGGTCGCAACGAGCAGTACTTC. Protein: CASSVPTSQGRNEQYF. The V call is TRBV9, the J call TRBJ2-7, with D maybe TRBD1 (6 bases). The germline gives CDR1 SGDLS, CDR2 YYNGEE. There are 16 residues in the CDR3. Trimming shortened V by 2 bases and J by 5 bases, and 20 bases separated the two germline ends.

This clone has just one count. This chain links TRBV4-1 with TRBJ2-1, with 9 bases lining up with TRBD2. The V gene end was trimmed by 2 bases and the J gene end by 9 bases; junction bases not matched to a gene: 14. This CDR3 comprises 17 residues. The germline CDR1 and CDR2 sequences are MGHRA and YSYEKL. The CDR3 sequence: CASSQHSGTSSLFEQFF. CDR3 sequence (DNA): TGCGCCAGCAGCCAACACTCCGGGACTAGCAGTCTTTTTGAGCAGTTCTTC.

The gene calls are TRBV1 and TRBJ1-1. TRBV1 is classified as a pseudogene. The CDR3 extends over 14 amino acids. CDR3 sequence reads: CTLISLEQNTEAFF. For the CDR3, the DNA is TGCACGCTCATTTCTTTGGAGCAGAACACTGAAGCTTTCTTT.

This rearrangement joins TRBV7-2 to TRBJ2-2, with D perhaps matching TRBD1 or TRBD2 (5 bases each). CDR1 SGHTA and CDR2 FQGNSA come from the germline V gene. V was cut by 8 bases and J by 6 bases, with 16 bases left in between. CDR3 size: 14 residues. CDR3 in amino acids: CASGTARTAGELFF. CDR3 coding DNA: TGTGCCAGCGGGACCGCTAGGACGGCCGGGGAGCTGTTTTTT. Full variable domain (rest looked up from reference TRBV7-2 and TRBJ2-2): GAGVSQSPSNKVTEKGKDVELRCDPISGHTALYWYRQSLGQGLEFLIYFQGNSAPDKSGLPSDRFSAERTGGSVSTLTIQRTQQEDSAVYLCASGTARTAGELFFGEGSRLTVL.

The chain is built from TRBV5-1 and TRBJ2-3; perhaps D is TRBD1 or TRBD2 (5 bases each). V shed 4 bases and J shed 2 bases, with 14 bases lying between them. CDR1 and CDR2 from the germline V gene are SGHRS and YFSETQ. The CDR3 totals 15 residues. For the CDR3, the DNA is TGCGCCAGCAGCCTCAGAGGGGTCTTCACAGATACGCAGTATTTT. Translating it yields CASSLRGVFTDTQYF. Combining the CDR3 with reference TRBV5-1 and TRBJ2-3 gives the whole variable domain KAGVTQTPRYLIKTRGQQVTLSCSPISGHRSVSWYQQTPGQGLQFLFEYFSETQRNKGNFPGRFSGRQFSNSRSEMNVSTLELGDSALYLCASSLRGVFTDTQYFGPGTRLTVL.